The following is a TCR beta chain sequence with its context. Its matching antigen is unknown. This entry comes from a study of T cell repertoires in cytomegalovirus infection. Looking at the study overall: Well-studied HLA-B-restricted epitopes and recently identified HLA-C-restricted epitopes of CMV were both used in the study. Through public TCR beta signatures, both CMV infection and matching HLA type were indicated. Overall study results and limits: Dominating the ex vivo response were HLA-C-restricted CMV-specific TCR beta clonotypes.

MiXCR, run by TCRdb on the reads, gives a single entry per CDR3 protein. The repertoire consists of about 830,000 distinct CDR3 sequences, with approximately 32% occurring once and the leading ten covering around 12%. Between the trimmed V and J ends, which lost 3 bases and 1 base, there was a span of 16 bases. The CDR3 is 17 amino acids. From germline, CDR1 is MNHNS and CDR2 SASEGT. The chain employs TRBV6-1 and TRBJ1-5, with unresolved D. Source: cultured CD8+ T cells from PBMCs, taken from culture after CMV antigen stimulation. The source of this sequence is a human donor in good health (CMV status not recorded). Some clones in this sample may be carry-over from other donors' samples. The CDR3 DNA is TGTGCCAGCAGTGACGGGATCTATTATAGGAGCAATCAGCCCCAGCATTTT. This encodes CASSDGIYYRSNQPQHF.